The 16 T cell receptor beta chains listed next were all sequenced from one sample in a study of shared clonotypes between healthy human individuals. CD45RO-negative CD8 cells positively selected for CCR7 made up the naive population, which excluded terminally differentiated effector memory CD45RA+ cells. Measured with immunoSEQ multiplex PCR; TCRdb has only the in-frame clones, and not every one. The sample comprises millions of clones, roughly 91% of which are singletons, and 1.7% rests with the top ten. Sequences were obtained from naive CD8+ T cells from PBMCs. These receptor sequences come from a man aged 18 to 29 in good health. Some clones in this sample may be carry-over from other donors' samples.

V and J are TRBV6-5 and TRBJ2-7, with D hard to call. The CDR3 consists of 13 residues. Per germline, CDR1 MNHEY and CDR2 SVGAGI. V lost 0 bases, J lost 4 bases, and 7 bases lay in between. Written as DNA, the CDR3 is TGTGCCAGCAGTTACTCTATCAATTACGAGCAGTACTTC. It specifies CASSYSINYEQYF.

The V call is TRBV7-9, the J call TRBJ2-1; a possible D gene is TRBD1 (5 bases). CDR1 SEHNR and CDR2 FQNEAQ come from the germline V gene (reference sequence). The V end lost 5 bases, the J end lost 9 bases, and 14 bases lay between the germline ends. The CDR3 loop spans 13 amino acids. The CDR3 protein is CASSPMDILEQFF. CDR3 DNA: TGTGCCAGCAGCCCCATGGACATCCTTGAGCAGTTCTTC. The full variable domain, completed using reference TRBV7-9 and TRBJ2-1, is DTGVSQNPRHKITKRGQNVTFRCDPISEHNRLYWYRQTLGQGPEFLTYFQNEAQLEKSRLLSDRFSAERPKGSFSTLEIQRTEQGDSAMYLCASSPMDILEQFFGPGTRLTVL.

The chain joins TRBV27 to TRBJ2-1; 11 nucleotides line up with TRBD2. CDR1 is MNHEY and CDR2 is SMNVEV in the germline V gene (reference sequence). Losses at the gene ends were 4 bases for V and 6 bases for J; bases not matched to a gene: 8. The CDR3 sequence is 16 residues long. CDR3 amino acids: CASSSLGLAEINEQFF. The CDR3 bases are TGTGCCAGCAGTTCCCTGGGACTAGCGGAAATCAATGAGCAGTTCTTC.

The chain uses TRBV9 and TRBJ2-3; 9 bases line up with TRBD2. Unmatched junction bases numbered 5, after V lost 4 bases and J lost 5 bases. The CDR3 loop spans 14 amino acids. Germline V gene lookup returns CDR1 SGDLS and CDR2 YYNGEE. CDR3 sequence: CASSTGAGGDTQYF. DNA of the CDR3: TGTGCCAGCAGCACCGGAGCGGGAGGAGATACGCAGTATTTT.

The rearrangement joins TRBV6-6 to TRBJ2-3; TRBD2 might be the D (6 bases). The CDR3 runs 16 residues. The germline CDR1 and CDR2 sequences are MNHNY and SVGAGI (reference sequence). The ends were cut back, 5 bases at V and 4 bases at J, with 19 bases in the middle. The CDR3 DNA sequence: TGTGCCAGCAGTGGGAGAGGGACTTCGAAGGCAGATACGCAGTATTTT. Translating it yields CASSGRGTSKADTQYF.

The chain carries TRBV10-3 and TRBJ1-1; 9 nucleotides align to TRBD1. V lost 5 bases to trimming and J lost 6 bases; unmatched junction nucleotides: 7. This CDR3 has 14 residues. CDR1 and CDR2 from the germline V gene are ENHRY and SYGVKD. This CDR3 reads CAISSDRGKPEAFF. CDR3 nucleotides: TGTGCCATCAGTTCGGACAGGGGAAAACCTGAAGCTTTCTTT.

The gene calls are TRBV15 and TRBJ1-1, with unresolved D. Trimming removed 0 bases at V and 1 base at J, with 6 bases between. The CDR3 runs 14 residues. Germline V gene sequence: CDR1 LNHNV, CDR2 YYDKDF (reference sequence). The CDR3 is CATSREHRNTEAFF. CDR3 in DNA: TGTGCCACCAGCAGAGAACACCGGAACACTGAAGCTTTCTTT. Drawing the rest from reference TRBV15 and TRBJ1-1, the complete variable domain is DAMVIQNPRYQVTQFGKPVTLSCSQTLNHNVMYWYQQKSSQAPKLLFHYYDKDFNNEADTPDNFQSRRPNTSFCFLDIRSPGLGDTAMYLCATSREHRNTEAFFGQGTRLTVV.

Turning to this clone: The sample carries other DNA sequences with the same CDR3. The V and J genes are TRBV5-1 and TRBJ2-1; 8 positions match TRBD2. V dropped 2 bases and J dropped 0; count of bases not matched to a gene: 4. The germline gives CDR1 SGHRS, CDR2 YFSETQ. The CDR3 contains 16 residues. The CDR3 here is CASSFGGVSSYNEQFF. Here the CDR3 DNA reads TGCGCCAGCAGCTTCGGGGGGGTGAGCTCCTACAATGAGCAGTTCTTC.

The chain joins TRBV28 to TRBJ1-3; TRBD1 is a possible D gene (6 bases). This CDR3 comprises 15 residues. Germline loops: CDR1 MDHEN, CDR2 SYDVKM. The V end lost 2 bases, the J end lost 8 bases, and 16 bases lay between the germline ends. This CDR3 is CASSLQGYSGDTIYF. The CDR3, as DNA: TGTGCCAGCAGTTTACAGGGTTATTCAGGGGACACCATATATTTT.

The chain is built from TRBV6-1 and TRBJ2-7, with a weak D call TRBD2 (6 bases). The V end was cut by 2 bases, the J end by 2 bases, with 13 bases between. CDR1 MNHNS and CDR2 SASEGT come from the germline V gene. The CDR3 is 15 amino acids. The CDR3 spells CASSEPREPAYEQYF. The CDR3 DNA reads as TGTGCCAGCAGTGAACCTCGGGAGCCCGCCTACGAGCAGTACTTC.

This chain uses TRBV28 with TRBJ2-2; 7 bases fit TRBD2. Germline lookup yields CDR1 MDHEN and CDR2 SYDVKM. The trim removed 5 bases at V and 4 bases at J, leaving 4 bases unmatched. The CDR3 is made up of 14 amino acids. Here the CDR3 reads CASSRTRSTGELFF. For the CDR3, the DNA is TGTGCCAGCAGTCGGACTAGGAGCACCGGGGAGCTGTTTTTT.

The CDR3 here is CAWSVYPYNEQFF. The CDR3 DNA reads TGTGCCTGGAGTGTATACCCCTACAATGAGCAGTTCTTC. The chain has TRBV30 and TRBJ2-1, with D uncertain. Trimming cost V 0 bases and J 2 bases, with 5 bases left between them. Germline-derived CDR1 and CDR2 are GTSNPN and SVGIG (reference sequence). This CDR3 has 13 amino acids. The full variable domain, with the rest looked up from reference TRBV30 and TRBJ2-1, is SQTIHQWPATLVQPVGSPLSLECTVEGTSNPNLYWYRQAAGRGLQLLFYSVGIGQISSEVPQNLSASRPQDRQFILSSKKLLLSDSGFYLCAWSVYPYNEQFFGPGTRLTVL.

In DNA form, the CDR3 reads TGTGCCAGCAGCCCACCGGGGGCGCCTGAAGCTTTCTTT. It specifies CASSPPGAPEAFF. The V gene is TRBV7-9, the J gene TRBJ1-1; tentatively, D is TRBD1 (6 bases). This CDR3 contains 13 residues. Germline V gene data show CDR1 as SEHNR and CDR2 as FQNEAQ (reference sequence). The ends were cut back, 5 bases at V and 6 bases at J, with 13 bases in the middle.

This clone showed up just once. The chain carries TRBV15 and TRBJ2-7; weak D call: TRBD2 (6 bases). V shed 5 bases and J shed 5 bases, with 13 bases lying between them. The CDR3 totals 13 residues. CDR1 and CDR2 (germline): LNHNV, YYDKDF (reference sequence). The chain's CDR3 is CATSFGRGNEQYF. The CDR3 region has the DNA TGTGCCACCAGCTTCGGGCGGGGTAACGAGCAGTACTTC.

This clone has only one observation. The CDR3 nucleotides are TGTGCCAGCAGTCTCACAACAGACTACGAGCAGTACTTC. It specifies CASSLTTDYEQYF. This sequence joins TRBV27 and TRBJ2-7; D is undetermined. This CDR3 region has 13 residues. Germline-derived CDR1 and CDR2 are MNHEY and SMNVEV (reference sequence). Between the trimmed V and J ends, which lost 5 bases and 3 bases, there was a span of 11 bases.

The chain recombines TRBV19 with TRBJ2-2; D gene unclear. There are 16 residues in the CDR3. Germline V gene sequence: CDR1 LNHDA, CDR2 SQIVND (reference sequence). V shed 7 bases and J shed 0 bases, with 15 bases lying between them. The CDR3 DNA reads TGTGCCAGTACCACCCGGAAGGGCACGAACACCGGGGAGCTGTTTTTT. Amino acids: CASTTRKGTNTGELFF.